This T cell receptor beta chain derives from a study of blood T cell repertoires in COVID-19. This clone was picked up a small number of times. Some clones are missing from TCRdb's copy, which holds only in-frame ones; the method was immunoSEQ multiplex PCR. The table lists 40,000 to 60,000 clones, 86% of them singletons. The sequenced sample consisted of peripheral blood. The TCR sequence derives from a man aged 40-55 years with active COVID-19.

DNA for the CDR3: TGTGCCAGCAGCCCCGCGGCCCTTGATACGCAGTATTTT. It encodes CASSPAALDTQYF. The J gene is TRBJ2-3, the V gene TRBV3-1 (or the pseudogene TRBV3-2); D gene uncertain. CDR1 is LGHDT, CDR2 YNNKEL, per germline (reference sequence). The CDR3 runs 13 residues. The V end was cut by 4 bases, the J end by 6 bases, with 11 bases between.